This TCR beta chain stems from a study of CD8 T cells in ankylosing spondylitis. MiXCR, applied by TCRdb to the 5' RACE reads, yields one record per CDR3 protein. The sample lists approximately 260,000 distinct CDR3 sequences; 8% to 9.5% were seen once. This clonotype was detected many times. The germline gives CDR1 DFQATT, CDR2 SNEGSKA (reference sequence). The junction had 10 bases not matched to a gene; V was cut back by 1 base and J by 10 bases. This CDR3 contains 14 residues. Material: blood, either unsorted or a sorted T cell fraction (not recorded which). The source is a male donor with ankylosing spondylitis or in good health (not recorded which). The rearrangement joins TRBV20-1 to TRBJ2-1; 7 bases are shared with TRBD2. CDR3 in DNA: TGCAGTGCTAGAGCTGGGACTACCACAAGAGAGCAGTTCTTC. Residues: CSARAGTTTREQFF.